Sequencing of this T cell receptor (beta chain) was carried out in a study of blood T cell repertoires in COVID-19. The overall study: The United States, Italy and Spain were the sources of the acute and convalescent COVID-19 samples. T cells, B-cell-depleted T cells, or PBMCs provided the cDNA or gDNA that served as material.

Of note for this clone: Sequence at one end of the junction differs from germline and may be a read error.

In the original processing: Scientists estimated how many nucleated cells there were by amplifying reference gene primers. The protocol was immunoSEQ multiplex PCR, while the TCRdb copy is restricted to in-frame clones and leaves out a portion. V and J calls and clone size are as listed in that table; D and trimming were resolved from the DNA. The sample holds over 250,000 clones, 87% seen once. There are 14 residues in the CDR3. Germline V lookup: CDR1 LNHDA, CDR2 SQIVND (reference sequence). The chain uses TRBV19 and TRBJ1-2; no reliable D call. This sequence originates from a woman in her forties or fifties with acute or convalescent COVID-19. The specimen was peripheral blood. The CDR3 spells CASSREVRDYGYTF. CDR3 DNA: TGTGCCAGCAGTAGGGAGGTTAGGGACTATGGCTACACCTTC.